Presented here are 27 T cell receptor beta chains from one specimen sequenced in a study of OX40 agonist ivuxolimab in advanced cancers. Clones were sequenced by immunoSEQ multiplex PCR, and TCRdb holds only the in-frame ones, with some missing. The sample shows 75,000 to 90,000 clones, roughly nine tenths of them seen only once. Sequences were derived from CD4+ or CD8+ T cells sorted from blood, sampled in a trial of the OX40 agonist ivuxolimab. The receptors come from an adult with an advanced solid tumor such as melanoma, head and neck, liver or kidney cancer.

The chain combines TRBV6-5 with TRBJ1-1; TRBD1 aligns across 9 bases. Germline lookup yields CDR1 MNHEY and CDR2 SVGAGI. The trim removed 3 bases at V and 0 bases at J, leaving 5 bases unmatched. This CDR3 region has 16 residues. The CDR3 DNA reads TGTGCCAGCAGTTATACAGGGGGCTCCTTGAACACTGAAGCTTTCTTT. It is translated as CASSYTGGSLNTEAFF.

The rearrangement uses TRBV11-2 and TRBJ2-7, with TRBD1 as a possible D gene (6 bases). V was clipped by 2 bases and J by 7 bases, with 18 bases between them. Germline values: CDR1 SGHAT, CDR2 FQNNGV. The CDR3 contains 15 residues. CDR3 bases: TGTGCCAGCAGCTTAAGTGGCCAGGGGTTTTCGGAGCAGTACTTC. Translated, it gives CASSLSGQGFSEQYF.

V and J are TRBV29-1 and TRBJ1-1, with D maybe TRBD1 (5 bases). Trimming pared 7 bases from V and 0 bases from J, leaving 21 bases between. From germline, CDR1 is SQVTM and CDR2 ANQGSEA. This CDR3 region has 16 residues. CDR3 in amino acids: CSAEGVGALLNTEAFF. The CDR3 DNA is TGCAGCGCCGAAGGCGTCGGGGCCTTACTGAACACTGAAGCTTTCTTT.

The chain employs TRBV6-1 and TRBJ1-2; 7 nucleotides line up with TRBD1. After removal of 4 bases from V and 8 bases from J, the junction contained 10 bases not matched to a gene. The CDR3 runs 14 residues. Germline V lookup: CDR1 MNHNS, CDR2 SASEGT. The CDR3 region is CASSATGVGSGYTF. DNA for the CDR3: TGTGCCAGCAGTGCCACAGGGGTCGGCTCGGGCTACACCTTC.

The gene calls are TRBV4-3 and TRBJ2-1; no clear D gene. This CDR3 is 15 amino acids long. The V end lost 5 bases, the J end lost 0 bases, and 11 bases lay between the germline ends. Germline V gene data show CDR1 as LGHNA and CDR2 as YSLEER. CDR3 nucleotide sequence: TGCGCCAGCAGCGAAGGAATTAGCTCCTACAATGAGCAGTTCTTC. This translates into CASSEGISSYNEQFF.

The chain combines TRBV29-1 with TRBJ1-2; D not resolved. Germline V gene data show CDR1 as SQVTM and CDR2 as ANQGSEA. This CDR3 contains 12 residues. V lost 6 bases, J lost 0 bases, and 8 bases lay in between. CDR3 sequence: CSVFLANYGYTF. The CDR3 DNA follows: TGCAGCGTGTTCCTAGCTAACTATGGCTACACCTTC.

This chain uses TRBV4-3 with TRBJ2-1, with D perhaps assigned TRBD1 or TRBD2 (5 bases each). The V and J ends lost 0 bases and 9 bases respectively, with 12 bases between them. Germline CDR1 reads LGHNA; CDR2 reads YSLEER. This CDR3 region has 14 residues. The CDR3 protein is CASSQEWGRVEQFF. In DNA form, the CDR3 reads TGCGCCAGCAGCCAAGAATGGGGGAGAGTTGAGCAGTTCTTC.

V usage is TRBV6-6 and J usage is TRBJ1-4, with TRBD1 as a possible D gene (5 bases). Trimming removed 6 bases from V and 7 bases from J, with 21 bases in between. Germline loops: CDR1 MNHNY, CDR2 SVGAGI (reference sequence). CDR3 length: 16 amino acids. The CDR3 reads CASRPRPLRGREKLFF. CDR3 DNA sequence: TGTGCCAGCAGACCCCGCCCGCTGAGGGGTCGTGAAAAACTGTTTTTT.

The chain uses TRBV4-3 and TRBJ2-3, with D tentatively TRBD2 (7 bases). Germline loops: CDR1 LGHNA, CDR2 YSLEER. This CDR3 region has 18 residues. Trimming took off 0 bases at V and 2 bases at J, with 18 bases between the two ends. CDR3 sequence: CASSQDGAGAPSTDTQYF. In DNA form, the CDR3 reads TGCGCCAGCAGCCAAGACGGGGCGGGGGCGCCCTCCACAGATACGCAGTATTTT.

This sequence joins TRBV30 and TRBJ2-1; TRBD2 matches 9 bases. The CDR3 consists of 16 residues. Germline CDR1 is GTSNPN and CDR2 is SVGIG (reference sequence). The ends lost 8 bases at V and 8 bases at J; junction bases unmatched: 19. CDR3 sequence (DNA): TGTGCCGCCCTGATCCGACCAGGACTAGCGACCGATGAGCAGTTCTTC. This codes for CAALIRPGLATDEQFF.

The gene calls are TRBV30 and TRBJ2-2; 7 nucleotides line up with TRBD2. The CDR3 is made up of 15 amino acids. V was clipped by 7 bases and J by 7 bases; unmatched bases: 15. From germline, CDR1 is GTSNPN and CDR2 SVGIG (reference sequence). The CDR3 nucleotides read TGTGCCTACCCACGTTATGGCGGGACTAACGGGGAGCTGTTTTTT. Amino acids: CAYPRYGGTNGELFF.

Written as DNA, the CDR3 is TGTGCCAGTTCCTCAGGCACCGGACAGCCCCAGCATTTT. Its translation is CASSSGTGQPQHF. The chain recombines TRBV19 with TRBJ1-5, with D unclear. CDR3 length: 13 residues. Germline lookup yields CDR1 LNHDA and CDR2 SQIVND (reference sequence). V was trimmed by 8 bases and J by 7 bases, leaving 15 bases between them. Full variable domain (remainder filled in from reference TRBV19 and TRBJ1-5): DGGITQSPKYLFRKEGQNVTLSCEQNLNHDAMYWYRQDPGQGLRLIYYSQIVNDFQKGDIAEGYSVSREKKESFPLTVTSAQKNPTAFYLCASSSGTGQPQHFGDGTRLSIL.

The V gene is TRBV6-1, the J gene TRBJ2-7; D is unresolved. The CDR3 covers 11 residues. Germline V gives CDR1 MNHNS, CDR2 SASEGT. The ends were cut back, 2 bases at V and 3 bases at J, with 2 bases in the middle. The CDR3 here is CASSEFYEQYF. The CDR3 nucleotides are TGTGCCAGCAGTGAATTCTACGAGCAGTACTTC.

The V and J genes are TRBV2 and TRBJ1-6; TRBD1 matches at 7 bases. Per germline, CDR1 SNHLY and CDR2 FYNNEI. This CDR3 is built from 18 residues. The J segment lost 0 bases and the V segment lost 6 bases, leaving 11 bases of the junction unmatched. CDR3 in DNA: TGTGCCAGCAGCGAGGACAGGATGATCAGCTCCTATAATTCACCCCTCCACTTT. This codes for CASSEDRMISSYNSPLHF.

This clone has only one observation. This sequence joins TRBV6-6 and TRBJ1-5; D gene ambiguous. This CDR3 contains 16 residues. The V and J ends lost 2 bases and 2 bases respectively, with 13 bases between them. Germline V gene data show CDR1 as MNHNY and CDR2 as SVGAGI (reference sequence). The CDR3 region is CASSYVRVVGNQPQHF. The DNA for the CDR3 is TGTGCCAGCAGTTACGTGCGGGTAGTGGGCAATCAGCCCCAGCATTTT.

The rearrangement uses TRBV9 and TRBJ2-1, with 8 bases fitting TRBD2. Germline values: CDR1 SGDLS, CDR2 YYNGEE. The CDR3 sequence is 14 residues long. The V gene end was trimmed by 2 bases and the J gene end by 12 bases; junction bases not matched to a gene: 10. The CDR3 DNA sequence: TGTGCCAGCAGCGTCGACACTTTACTAGCGGTGCAGTTCTTC. Protein sequence: CASSVDTLLAVQFF.

The chain recombines TRBV9 with TRBJ2-3; D perhaps matches TRBD1 (5 bases). Germline V gene data show CDR1 as SGDLS and CDR2 as YYNGEE. CDR3 size: 15 residues. V was clipped by 0 bases and J by 2 bases, with 10 bases between them. The CDR3 here is CASSVEGRPTDTQYF. The CDR3 bases are TGTGCCAGCAGCGTAGAGGGGCGACCCACAGATACGCAGTATTTT. The whole variable domain, filled in from reference TRBV9 and TRBJ2-3, reads DSGVTQTPKHLITATGQRVTLRCSPRSGDLSVYWYQQSLDQGLQFLIQYYNGEERAKGNILERFSAQQFPDLHSELNLSSLELGDSALYFCASSVEGRPTDTQYFGPGTRLTVL.

In DNA, the CDR3 is TGTGCCAGCATCGTTAAGGGGGGCCCCTACAATGAGCAGTTCTTC. Protein sequence: CASIVKGGPYNEQFF. V and J are TRBV6-6 and TRBJ2-1, with D perhaps TRBD1 or TRBD2 (6 bases each). Trimming took 7 bases from V and 2 from J, leaving 15 bases between them. The V gene's germline CDR1 is MNHNY and CDR2 SVGAGI (reference sequence). The CDR3 is made up of 15 amino acids.

The chain employs TRBV29-1 and TRBJ1-3; no clear D. The CDR3 length is 12 residues. In germline, CDR1 is SQVTM, CDR2 ANQGSEA. The V and J ends lost 8 bases and 1 base respectively, with 9 bases between them. CDR3 loop: CSPRASGNTIYF. The CDR3 region has the DNA TGCAGCCCCCGAGCGTCTGGAAACACCATATATTTT.

V is TRBV9 and J is TRBJ1-1, with no clear D. Deletions cut 0 bases from V and 2 bases from J, with 8 bases between. The CDR3 is 14 residues long. Looked up from germline, CDR1 is SGDLS and CDR2 is YYNGEE. As DNA, the CDR3 is TGTGCCAGCAGCGTAGTCCCAAGAAACACTGAAGCTTTCTTT. As protein: CASSVVPRNTEAFF.

This clone was observed a single time. The chain has TRBV27 and TRBJ2-7; D is undetermined. Trimming took off 0 bases at V and 0 bases at J, with 3 bases between the two ends. The V gene's germline CDR1 is MNHEY and CDR2 SMNVEV (reference sequence). The length of the CDR3 is 13 residues. The CDR3 here is CASSLSYSYEQYF. Written as DNA, the CDR3 is TGTGCCAGCAGTTTATCGTACTCCTACGAGCAGTACTTC.

The gene calls are TRBV4-2 and TRBJ2-5; 11 bases match TRBD2. Trimming removed 4 bases from V and 4 bases from J; junction bases left unmatched: 8. Germline lookup yields CDR1 LGHNA and CDR2 YNFKEQ. The CDR3 is 16 residues long. The CDR3 region has the DNA TGTGCCAGCAGCCCCTTAGCGGGAGGGCCACGAGAGACCCAGTACTTC. Protein: CASSPLAGGPRETQYF.

The J gene is TRBJ1-5, the V gene TRBV4-1, with unresolved D. Trimming left V 0 bases short and J 6 bases short, with 9 bases between. Germline CDR1 MGHRA, CDR2 YSYEKL. The CDR3 has 14 amino acids. The CDR3 loop is CASSQEVLGQPQHF. As DNA, the CDR3 is TGCGCCAGCAGCCAAGAGGTACTGGGTCAGCCCCAGCATTTT.

The chain has TRBV11-3 and TRBJ1-2; no reliable D call. Trimming left V 1 base short and J 3 bases short, with 15 bases between. The germline gives CDR1 SGHNT, CDR2 YENEEA. This CDR3 is built from 16 residues. The CDR3 nucleotides are TGTGCCAGCAGCTTAGCGGGGAGGGCCGATGACTATGGCTACACCTTC. Its protein is CASSLAGRADDYGYTF.

J is TRBJ1-5 and V is TRBV2; D is perhaps TRBD1 (6 bases). V lost 6 bases to trimming and J lost 5 bases, with 11 bases between them. The CDR3 length is 13 residues. Per germline, CDR1 SNHLY and CDR2 FYNNEI. The chain's CDR3 is CASRGRTDQPQHF. The CDR3 DNA is TGTGCCAGCAGGGGCCGGACAGATCAGCCCCAGCATTTT.

This chain links TRBV6-5 with TRBJ2-2; the D is unclear. Deletions cut 6 bases from V and 6 bases from J, with 14 bases between. Per the germline V gene, CDR1 is MNHEY and CDR2 is SVGAGI. This CDR3 has 14 amino acids. The CDR3 DNA reads TGTGCCAGCAGACAACCCTGGGCAGCCGGGGAGCTGTTTTTT. It encodes CASRQPWAAGELFF.

The chain combines TRBV7-9 with TRBJ1-2, with D possibly matching TRBD1 (5 bases). Germline CDR1 is SEHNR and CDR2 is FQNEAQ (reference sequence). V lost 1 base to trimming and J lost 4 bases, with 16 bases between them. This CDR3 region has 16 residues. Here the CDR3 DNA reads TGTGCCAGCAGCTTAGAGGGGCAATTCCTTGGCTATGGCTACACCTTC. Translation gives CASSLEGQFLGYGYTF.